This T cell receptor beta chain was captured in a study of T cell responses to AZD1222 COVID-19 vaccine. Study results and caveats: Scientists sampled the repertoires only once the peak T cell response had passed.

Points on this clone: Its antigen remains unknown.

Generated by immunoSEQ multiplex PCR, the TCRdb table keeps only in-frame clones and is missing some. The sample carries 150,000 or so clones, approximately 83% recorded once. The CDR3 spans 14 residues. With 5 bases clipped from V and 0 bases from J, the junction kept 4 bases outside the gene matches. Germline V CDR1 and CDR2: MGHRA, YSYEKL. The sample here was peripheral blood, taken on day 0 of AZD1222 vaccination. The sequence derives from an adult in good health. The chain is built from TRBV4-1 and TRBJ2-7; TRBD2 agrees at 7 bases. CDR3 in amino acids: CASSAIAGSYEQYF. The CDR3 nucleotides read TGCGCCAGCAGCGCTATAGCGGGCTCCTACGAGCAGTACTTC.